These 9 T cell receptor beta chains were all obtained from the same sample, sequenced in a study of T cells in Graves' hyperthyroidism and ophthalmopathy. RNA transcripts were the template for amplifying TCR beta CDR3 regions. The TCR CDR3 was amplified in a first-round RT-PCR using the HTBI primer set. TCRdb re-called the multiplex PCR reads through MiXCR, storing one row per CDR3 protein. Among around 380,000 distinct CDR3 sequences listed, approximately 13% were seen once. Input material: blood. These receptor sequences come from a man between 25 and 39 years old with Graves' hyperthyroidism that later progressed to Graves' ophthalmopathy.

Only a few counts were recorded for this clonotype. The V and J genes are TRBV7-9 and TRBJ1-5; 10 nucleotides agree with TRBD1. This CDR3 is 15 amino acids long. Germline-derived CDR1 and CDR2 are SEHNR and FQNEAQ (reference sequence). Losses at the gene ends were 4 bases for V and 5 bases for J; bases not matched to a gene: 5. The DNA for the CDR3 is TGTGCCAGCAGCTCGTTCGGGACAGGGGATCAGCCCCAGCATTTT. Protein: CASSSFGTGDQPQHF.

About this clonotype itself: A much bigger clone sits one base away, suggesting this may be a read error. This rearrangement joins TRBV2 to TRBJ1-2, with D tentatively TRBD1 (5 bases). This CDR3 comprises 16 residues. CDR1 is SNHLY and CDR2 is FYNNEI in the germline V gene. The CDR3, as DNA: TGTGCCAGCAGTGTTAGTCCCACGGGACGGAACTGTGGCTACACCTTC. Amino acid sequence: CASSVSPTGRNCGYTF.

This clonotype was detected ten times or more. This chain connects TRBV28 to TRBJ1-1; unclear D gene. The CDR3 runs 13 residues. Trimming took 6 bases from V and 7 from J, leaving 15 bases between them. CDR1 is MDHEN, CDR2 SYDVKM, per germline. The chain's CDR3 is CASSPPRALEAFF. The DNA of the CDR3 is TGTGCCAGCAGCCCTCCCCGGGCACTTGAAGCTTTCTTT.

In this sample, this clonotype turned up many times. This chain joins TRBV5-1 and TRBJ2-1; 14 bases agree with TRBD2. The CDR3 covers 16 residues. V lost 5 bases to trimming and J lost 2 bases; unmatched junction nucleotides: 3. Per germline, CDR1 SGHRS and CDR2 YFSETQ. The CDR3 region is CASSRLAGGAYNEQFF. In DNA, the CDR3 is TGCGCCAGCAGTCGACTAGCGGGGGGGGCCTACAATGAGCAGTTCTTC.

Ten or more counts support this clonotype. This chain links TRBV12-5 with TRBJ1-2; 8 nucleotides align to TRBD1. The V and J ends lost 3 bases and 7 bases, in that order; junction bases with no gene match: 13. Germline CDR1 is LGHNT and CDR2 is FRNRAP. The CDR3 is 16 amino acids. CDR3 bases: TGTGCTAGTGGTTTCTATGGAGGACAGGGAGGTCGTGGCTACACCTTC. This encodes CASGFYGGQGGRGYTF.

This clonotype was observed a handful of times. The chain carries TRBV6-2 or TRBV6-3 and TRBJ2-7; 9 bases agree with TRBD1. V lost 6 bases to trimming and J lost 1 base; unmatched junction nucleotides: 7. Germline V CDR1 and CDR2: MNHEY, SVGEGT. CDR3 length equals 15 residues. The CDR3 region is CASRLAGTGSYEQYF. The DNA for the CDR3 is TGTGCCAGCAGACTCGCCGGGACAGGGTCCTACGAGCAGTACTTC.

This clonotype was counted only a few times. The chain carries TRBV14 and TRBJ1-1; 7 nucleotides line up with TRBD1. CDR3 size: 18 residues. V lost 4 bases to trimming and J lost 0 bases; unmatched junction nucleotides: 14. CDR1 is SGHDN, CDR2 FVKESK, per germline. CDR3 in DNA: TGTGCCAGCAGCCCATTATATAAGGGGGCACGAATGAACACTGAAGCTTTCTTT. Its translation is CASSPLYKGARMNTEAFF.

This clonotype was seen ten or more times. The chain couples TRBV4-1 to TRBJ1-5; D is unclear. Trimming cost V 4 bases and J 7 bases, with 11 bases left between them. There are 13 residues in the CDR3. Germline lookup yields CDR1 MGHRA and CDR2 YSYEKL. CDR3 in amino acids: CASSPVGNQPQHF. CDR3 in DNA: TGCGCCAGCAGCCCCGTGGGGAACCAGCCCCAGCATTTT.

On this clonotype: The germline gene is not matched at one end of the junction; a read error may be the cause. The chain links TRBV27 to TRBJ1-5; no firm D call. The CDR3 runs 14 residues. Germline CDR1 and CDR2: MNHEY and SMNVEV (reference sequence). DNA for the CDR3: TGTGCCGGCAGTTTCAGAAATAGCAATCAGCCCCAGCATTTT. Residues: CAGSFRNSNQPQHF.